This TCR beta chain is from a study of radiation and T cells in renal cell carcinoma. Study conclusions and caveats: Baseline intratumoral clonotype presence is unknown without pretreatment biopsies. From baseline, blood top tumor clonotypes peaked at 2 weeks post-radiation.

Libraries were prepared by immunoSEQ multiplex PCR; TCRdb keeps only in-frame clonotypes and omits some of them. The repertoire holds around 74,000 clones, with around 78% as singletons. Noted time point: blood 4 weeks post-SBRT, at nephrectomy. Treatment in this sample: 15 Gy SBRT to primary tumor, nephrectomy 4 weeks later. Nephrectomy followed 15 Gy stereotactic body radiation by 4 weeks. Clear cell pathology was present in this patient's renal cell carcinoma. In regard to this clone: Its antigen is as yet unknown.

Germline loops: CDR1 SGHNT, CDR2 YYREEE (reference sequence). V gave up 0 bases and J gave up 5 bases, with 5 bases separating them. This CDR3 has 12 amino acids. Here the sequenced sample was blood, taken from a patient whose treatment included radiotherapy and nephrectomy. The origin of this receptor is a woman between 55 and 75 years old with renal cell carcinoma. The chain joins TRBV5-4 to TRBJ2-5; tentative D call: TRBD2 (5 bases). The CDR3 spells CASSLAGETQYF. The CDR3 nucleotides are TGTGCCAGCAGCTTGGCGGGGGAGACCCAGTACTTC.